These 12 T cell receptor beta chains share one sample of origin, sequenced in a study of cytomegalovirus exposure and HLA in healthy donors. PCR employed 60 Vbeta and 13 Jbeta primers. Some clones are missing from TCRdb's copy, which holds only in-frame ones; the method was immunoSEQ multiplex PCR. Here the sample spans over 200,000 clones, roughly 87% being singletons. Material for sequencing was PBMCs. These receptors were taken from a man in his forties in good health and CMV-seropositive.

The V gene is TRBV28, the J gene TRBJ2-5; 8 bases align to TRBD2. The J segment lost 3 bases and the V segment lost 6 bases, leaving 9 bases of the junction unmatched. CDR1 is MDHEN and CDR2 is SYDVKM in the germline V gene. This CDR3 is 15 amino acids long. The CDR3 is CASRRGGQGKETQYF. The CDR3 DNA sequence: TGTGCCAGCAGACGCGGGGGGCAGGGCAAAGAGACCCAGTACTTC.

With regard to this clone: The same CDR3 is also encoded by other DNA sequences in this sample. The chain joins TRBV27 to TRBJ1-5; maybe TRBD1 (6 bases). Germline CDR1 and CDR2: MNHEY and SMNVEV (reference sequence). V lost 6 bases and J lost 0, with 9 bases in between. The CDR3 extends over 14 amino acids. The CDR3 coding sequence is TGTGCCAGCAGCCTCAGGGGTAGCAATCAGCCCCAGCATTTT. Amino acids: CASSLRGSNQPQHF.

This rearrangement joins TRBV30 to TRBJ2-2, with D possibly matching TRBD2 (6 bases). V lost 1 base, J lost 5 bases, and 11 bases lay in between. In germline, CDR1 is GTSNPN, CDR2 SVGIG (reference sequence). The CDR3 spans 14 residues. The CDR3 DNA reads TGTGCCTGGAGTGGACTAAGCGGGACCGGGGAGCTGTTTTTT. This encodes CAWSGLSGTGELFF.

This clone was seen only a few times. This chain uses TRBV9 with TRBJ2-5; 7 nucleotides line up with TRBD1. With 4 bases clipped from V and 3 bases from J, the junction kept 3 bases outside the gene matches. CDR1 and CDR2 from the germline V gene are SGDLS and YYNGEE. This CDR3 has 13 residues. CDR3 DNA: TGTGCCAGCAGCATCGACAGGGAAGAGACCCAGTACTTC. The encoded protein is CASSIDREETQYF.

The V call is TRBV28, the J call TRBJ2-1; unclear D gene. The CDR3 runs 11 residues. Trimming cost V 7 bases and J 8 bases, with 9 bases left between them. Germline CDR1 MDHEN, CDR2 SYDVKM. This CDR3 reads CASISEDEQFF. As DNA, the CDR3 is TGTGCCAGCATTAGTGAGGATGAGCAGTTCTTC.

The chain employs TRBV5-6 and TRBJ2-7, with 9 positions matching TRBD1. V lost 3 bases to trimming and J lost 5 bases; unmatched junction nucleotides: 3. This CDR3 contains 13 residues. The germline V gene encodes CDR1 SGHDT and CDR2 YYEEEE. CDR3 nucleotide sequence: TGTGCCAGCAGCTGGACAGGGGAGCACGAGCAGTACGTC. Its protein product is CASSWTGEHEQYV.

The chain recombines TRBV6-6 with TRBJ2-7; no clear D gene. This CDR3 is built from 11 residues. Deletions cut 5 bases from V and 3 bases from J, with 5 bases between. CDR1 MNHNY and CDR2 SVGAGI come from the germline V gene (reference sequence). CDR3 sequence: CASSPLYEQYF. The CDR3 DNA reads TGTGCCAGCAGTCCCCTCTACGAGCAGTACTTC.

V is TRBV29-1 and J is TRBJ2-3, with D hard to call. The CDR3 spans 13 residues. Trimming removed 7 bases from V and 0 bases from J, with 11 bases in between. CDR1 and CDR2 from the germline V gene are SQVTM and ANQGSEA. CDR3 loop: CSADWSSTDTQYF. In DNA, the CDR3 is TGCAGCGCCGACTGGTCTAGCACAGATACGCAGTATTTT.

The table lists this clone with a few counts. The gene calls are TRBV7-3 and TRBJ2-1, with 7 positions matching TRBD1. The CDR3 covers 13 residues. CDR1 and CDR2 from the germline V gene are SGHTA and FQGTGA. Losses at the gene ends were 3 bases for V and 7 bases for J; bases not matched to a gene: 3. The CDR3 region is CASSFGTVNEQFF. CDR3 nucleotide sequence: TGTGCCAGCAGCTTCGGGACAGTGAATGAGCAGTTCTTC.

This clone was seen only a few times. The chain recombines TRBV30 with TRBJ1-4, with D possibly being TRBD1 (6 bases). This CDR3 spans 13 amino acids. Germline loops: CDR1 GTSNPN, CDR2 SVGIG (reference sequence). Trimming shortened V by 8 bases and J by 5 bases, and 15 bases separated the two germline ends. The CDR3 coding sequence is TGTGCCGCCAACAGGGACGGCAATGAAAAACTGTTTTTT. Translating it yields CAANRDGNEKLFF.

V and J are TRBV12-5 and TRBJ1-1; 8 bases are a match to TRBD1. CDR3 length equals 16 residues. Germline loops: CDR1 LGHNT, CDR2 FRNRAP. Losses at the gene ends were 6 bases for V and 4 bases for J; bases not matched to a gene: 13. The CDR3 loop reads CASGPHHRGSGTEAFF. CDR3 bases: TGTGCTAGTGGCCCACACCACAGGGGGTCGGGCACTGAAGCTTTCTTT.

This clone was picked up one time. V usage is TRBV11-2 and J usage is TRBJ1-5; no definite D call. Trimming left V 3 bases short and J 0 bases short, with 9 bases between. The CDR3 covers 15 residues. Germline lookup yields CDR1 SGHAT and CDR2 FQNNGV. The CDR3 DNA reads TGTGCCAGCAGCTTGAACGGGGTTAGCAATCAGCCCCAGCATTTT. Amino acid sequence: CASSLNGVSNQPQHF.